The T cell receptor (beta chain) described here comes from a study of T cells in Graves' hyperthyroidism and ophthalmopathy. The study left out patients who had uncontrolled infection, other autoimmune disease, pregnancy or lactation. Orbital computed tomography, thyroid ultrasound, serum thyroxine and TRAb, and clinical symptoms together informed the diagnoses. The table lists this clonotype with a few counts. Antigen unknown. Germline V CDR1 and CDR2: SGHDT, YYEEEE. There are 15 residues in the CDR3. V lost 4 bases and J 0 bases, leaving 11 bases between the germline ends. Regarding the study as a whole: Most thyroid clonotypes expanded above 0.001 appeared in blood too.

What was amplified from RNA transcripts were TCR beta CDR3 regions. RT-PCR in the first round (using the HTBI primer set) targeted the TCR CDR3. In TCRdb, the multiplex PCR reads were re-called with MiXCR into one record per CDR3 protein. The sample shows around 400,000 distinct CDR3 sequences, 15% to 17% of them seen only once. Sequenced: blood. This TCR came from a woman in her late teens or twenties with Graves' hyperthyroidism that later progressed to Graves' ophthalmopathy. This chain links TRBV5-6 with TRBJ2-1, with D possibly being TRBD1 (7 bases). The CDR3 DNA follows: TGTGCCAGCAGCGGCAGGGGGGTCTCCTACAATGAGCAGTTCTTC. This gives the protein CASSGRGVSYNEQFF.